Listed below are T cell receptor beta chains from one sample, sequenced in a study of blood T cell repertoires in COVID-19. Some clones are missing from TCRdb's copy, which holds only in-frame ones; the method was immunoSEQ multiplex PCR. Of some 200,000 clones detected, about 86% appear once; the ten largest clones hold about 4%. Sequencing input: peripheral blood. Source of these receptors: a man aged 18 to 30 with active or convalescent COVID-19. CDR3s leave out the opening cysteine and the closing phenylalanine or tryptophan.

>TRBV2
ASSEGTGGYQPQH
>TRBV27
ASSLRQGYGSPLH
>TRBV6-5
ASGGKSVSSYEQY
>TRBV5-1
ASTLGTGGYNEQF
>TRBV11-3
ASSKSHKTGYTEAF
>TRBV6-5
ASKRGWTNEKLF
>TRBV4-1
ASSPGQGSNYGYT
>TRBV5-4
ASSTRPGQGMNTEAF
>TRBV24-1
ATSDGLNLGNTGELF
>TRBV7-9
ASSIAGRHTEAF
>TRBV15
ATSRDLEPQH
>TRBV6-5
ASSSGTGGYNEQF
>TRBV4-1
ASSPIAAVNTGELF
>TRBV30
AWSVLAGDPYNEQF
>TRBV7-8
ASSPGGTSGRIKQY
>TRBV18
ASSPLTLGGNTEAF
>TRBV6-5
ASSTYGPYTDTQY
>TRBV15
ATSGTGGRLDTEAF
>TRBV18
ASSPPGFGSGSPYEQY
>TRBV30
AWSKDNSDYGYT
>TRBV24-1
ATSEHGFGHNEQF
>TRBV27
ASSSPGTGVFGYT
>TRBV11-2
ASSPGTSGSLLETQY
>TRBV5-1
ASSSQDTEAF
>TRBV7-6
ASSLVPAGGQKDTQY
>TRBV5-1
ASSLGGTGNEQF
>TRBV7-3
ASSLRALAGRRNEQF
>TRBV30
ACTPVGPGGYT
>TRBV12-3/TRBV12-4
ASIPFRASEQF
>TRBV20-1
SARGVNEQF
>TRBV7-9
ASSSPEKRTEAF
>TRBV18
ASSPGTGLREAF
>TRBV12-3/TRBV12-4
ASSFNQDTEAF
>TRBV29-1
SVGRGSYNEQF
>TRBV6-2/TRBV6-3
ASSDRTSGRVTGQY
>TRBV7-3
ASSLNPAQRSGSYEQY
>TRBV5-6
ASSSTSGRDGTNTGELF
>TRBV7-7
ASSLVQVKFLGEKLF
>TRBV7-9
ASSLAYLGTDLNSPLH
>TRBV7-3
ASRPTGVYNEQF
>TRBV6-4
ASSPGLNTEAF
>TRBV6-5
ASSSTGTGYEQF
>TRBV6-5
ASSYGTSGTTYEQY
>TRBV5-1
ASSLAGDRDGYT
>TRBV15
ATSRVIGTSGERHEQF
>TRBV24-1
ATSDGTGFDRANYGYT
>TRBV7-3
ASSLVLAGRDEQF
>TRBV7-8
ASSLQLGLAGADTQY
>TRBV5-1
ASRDTGSGSYYNEQF
>TRBV6-6
ASSYSTDREKLF
>TRBV9
ASSVVTSGGKETQY
>TRBV19
ASSLLWTGGIGYT
>TRBV9
ASSPWGEQNLNYGYT
>TRBV19
ASSLGRNEQF
>TRBV5-1
ASSLTGHGNTIY
>TRBV3-1/TRBV3-2
ASSQSEGGHEQY
>TRBV10-3
AISEGQGQY
>TRBV6-5
ASSPSGQETQY
>TRBV2
ATTGRGPLH
>TRBV19
ASSIDLAGGYNEQF